Presented here are 7 T cell receptor beta chains from one specimen sequenced in a study of cytomegalovirus exposure and HLA in healthy donors. Sequencing was performed with immunoSEQ multiplex PCR; in TCRdb, only in-frame clones are kept and a portion is missing. The sample records about 240,000 clones, 75% to 90% being singletons. Specimen: PBMCs. The receptors here all came from a woman under 40 in good health and CMV-seropositive.

A remark on this clone: Other DNA sequences in this specimen translate into the identical CDR3. The rearrangement joins TRBV27 to TRBJ2-7, with a weak D call TRBD1 (6 bases). Germline V CDR1 and CDR2: MNHEY, SMNVEV (reference sequence). V was pared by 2 bases and J by 1 base, with 6 bases between. The CDR3 spans 13 residues. The CDR3 is CASSLQGSYEQYF. CDR3 bases: TGTGCCAGCAGTTTACAGGGGTCCTACGAGCAGTACTTC.

The chain uses TRBV5-1 and TRBJ2-7; D may be TRBD1 (6 bases). From germline, CDR1 is SGHRS and CDR2 YFSETQ. This CDR3 contains 17 residues. The ends were cut back, 4 bases at V and 2 bases at J, with 22 bases in the middle. The CDR3 nucleotides are TGCGCCAGCAGCCGGAGAACCGGGACACTGACCGCCTACGAGCAGTACTTC. Translated, it gives CASSRRTGTLTAYEQYF.

The genes are TRBV29-1 and TRBJ2-7; TRBD2 matches 12 bases. Unmatched junction bases numbered 8, after V lost 4 bases and J lost 4 bases. This CDR3 region has 15 residues. Germline V gives CDR1 SQVTM, CDR2 ANQGSEA. The CDR3, as DNA: TGCAGCGTTGCGGACGGGACTAGCGGGCGGTACGAGCAGTACTTC. Translation: CSVADGTSGRYEQYF.

The V call is TRBV2, the J call TRBJ2-5, with 8 bases fitting TRBD2. V lost 9 bases, J lost 2 bases, and 8 bases stayed unmatched. CDR1 is SNHLY and CDR2 is FYNNEI in the germline V gene. CDR3 length: 14 amino acids. CDR3 amino acids: CASALGLGQETQYF. In DNA, the CDR3 is TGTGCCAGTGCCTTGGGACTAGGTCAAGAGACCCAGTACTTC. Drawing the rest from reference TRBV2 and TRBJ2-5, the complete variable domain is EPEVTQTPSHQVTQMGQEVILRCVPISNHLYFYWYRQILGQKVEFLVSFYNNEISEKSEIFDDQFSVERPDGSNFTLKIRSTKLEDSAMYFCASALGLGQETQYFGPGTRLLVL.

J is TRBJ1-2 and V is TRBV5-1; a possible D gene is TRBD1 (5 bases). The germline CDR1 and CDR2 sequences are SGHRS and YFSETQ. This CDR3 is 15 amino acids long. V gave up 3 bases and J gave up 4 bases, with 16 bases separating them. For the CDR3, the DNA is TGCGCCAGCAGCTCTGATTCGGCAGGGATCTATGGCTACACCTTC. It encodes CASSSDSAGIYGYTF. The variable domain in full, with the rest retrieved from reference TRBV5-1 and TRBJ1-2, is KAGVTQTPRYLIKTRGQQVTLSCSPISGHRSVSWYQQTPGQGLQFLFEYFSETQRNKGNFPGRFSGRQFSNSRSEMNVSTLELGDSALYLCASSSDSAGIYGYTFGSGTRLTVV.

This sequence joins TRBV27 and TRBJ2-5, with TRBD1 matching over 7 bases. In germline, CDR1 is MNHEY, CDR2 SMNVEV (reference sequence). V was clipped by 1 base and J by 6 bases; unmatched bases: 5. The CDR3 length is 14 residues. The CDR3 region is CASSLLQGVKTQYF. The CDR3 DNA follows: TGTGCCAGCAGTTTATTGCAGGGGGTGAAGACCCAGTACTTC.

The chain employs TRBV13 and TRBJ2-2, with 7 bases identical to TRBD2. Germline-derived CDR1 and CDR2 are PRHDT and FYEKMQ (reference sequence). The CDR3 length is 16 residues. V lost 4 bases, J lost 1 base, and 6 bases stayed unmatched. The CDR3 protein is CASSSRLAVNTGELFF. CDR3 coding DNA: TGTGCCAGCAGCTCCCGACTAGCTGTGAACACCGGGGAGCTGTTTTTT.